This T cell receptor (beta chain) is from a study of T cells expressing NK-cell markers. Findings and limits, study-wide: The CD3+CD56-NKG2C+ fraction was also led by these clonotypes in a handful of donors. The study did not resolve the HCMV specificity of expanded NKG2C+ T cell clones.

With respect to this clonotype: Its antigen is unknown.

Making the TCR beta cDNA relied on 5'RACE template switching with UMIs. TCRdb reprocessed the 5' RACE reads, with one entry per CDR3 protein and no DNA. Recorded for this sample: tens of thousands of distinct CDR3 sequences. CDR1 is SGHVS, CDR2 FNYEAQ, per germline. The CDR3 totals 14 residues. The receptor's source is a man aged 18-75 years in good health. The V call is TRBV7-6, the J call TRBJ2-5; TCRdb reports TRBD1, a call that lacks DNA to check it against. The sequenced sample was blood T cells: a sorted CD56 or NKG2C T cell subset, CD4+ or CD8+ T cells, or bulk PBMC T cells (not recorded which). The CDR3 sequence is CASSLGGVQGTQYF.